This T cell receptor (beta chain) was recovered during a study of tumor and adjacent non-tumor tissue in lung cancer (dated by TCRdb to the late 2010s). Concerning the study at large: The cohort included 12 adenocarcinoma, a couple of squamous cell carcinoma and 1 small cell lung cancer patients. Sequencing produced fewer than 150,000,000 productive TCRbeta reads in total, an average of approximately 4.5 million reads per sample. For each patient, one tumor sample and one normal lung sample were taken, giving about 31 paired specimens that underwent TCRbeta CDR3 sequencing. Bulk TCRbeta repertoires were compared between lung tumor tissue and matched distant non-tumor lung tissue obtained from 15 lung cancer patients. The approximately 15 patients were aged roughly 30 to 80 years, included approximately ten men and 5 women, and had TNM stage I to III disease. Results the study describes overall, beyond this receptor: Neither the sequencing platform nor unique molecular identifiers are mentioned in the methods. TCR diversity was significantly higher in younger patients, and greater tumor TCR diversity was associated with shorter overall survival and shorter disease-free survival. Because peripheral blood was not sequenced, the blood TCRbeta repertoires of the lung cancer patients in the study went unexamined. The top 100 clones accounted for a significantly larger cumulative portion of the repertoire in normal lung than in tumor tissue. Tumor tissue showed significantly greater TCR diversity (inverse Simpson) than normal lung tissue (approximately 400 vs 170, P = 0.0075, Mann-Whitney U test). Only around 15 patients were included in the cohort, and the need for larger samples and more detailed clinical data was noted by the authors.

Details on this clonotype: This receptor's antigen is unknown. No base quality information exists; no much larger clone differs at one position.

The library was made by multiplex PCR. The sequencing machine was an Illumina HiSeq 2500. TCRbeta libraries were constructed through three rounds of nested PCR with primers (Table S4) according to protocols modified from ARM-PCR. Before sequencing, PCR products of 200-500 bp were excised from the gel and purified with the QIAquick gel extraction kit. In the authors' own workflow: Trimmomatic was used to clean the reads, FLASH was used to merge the reads into complete CDR3 sequences, and MiTCR was used to assign the reads to V(D)J germline segments. Clonal diversity was calculated as the inverse Simpson's index using VDJtools. In-frame sequences without a premature stop codon were defined as productive reads. TCRdb took the public reads, trimmed them with fastp at Q25, ran MiXCR for clone calling and kept in-frame beta chains. Every entry covers one CDR3 protein and lists the most common genes and DNA from its rows. TCRdb, rather than the study authors, made the V and J calls. The sample has more than 85,000 distinct CDR3 sequences on record, about 80% of them singletons. 22% of the sample is taken by the ten largest.

RNA was isolated from bulk unsorted tissue, and RNA quality was assessed with a NanoDrop ND-1000 and an Agilent 2100. All donors had newly diagnosed lung cancer, had not received prior chemotherapy, and were admitted for thoracic surgery in China between August and November 2014. Patients with previous radiotherapy or chemotherapy, or with another concurrent cancer, were excluded from the study. Pieces of surgical tissue measuring roughly 1-2.3 cm3 were kept in RNAlater solution and stored at -80 degrees C until use. CDR3 length: 17 amino acids, cysteine to phenylalanine. Here the CDR3 DNA is all that survives: 51 bases in frame from base 1. After removal of 4 bases from V and 12 bases from J, the junction retains 20 bases not matched to a gene. From a lookup of the germline V gene, CDR1 and CDR2 are WSHSY and SAAADI.

Rearrangement joined TRBV10-2 to TRBJ2-2, with 7 middle bases fitting TRBD2. Material: lung tumor tissue. The sequence derives from a man between 70 and 80 years old with non-small cell lung cancer. The DNA sequence reads TGCGCCAGCAGTGTTTCAGGACTAGGTCGGTCCACTGGGAAGCTGTTTTTT. Its coded protein is CASSVSGLGRSTGKLFF.